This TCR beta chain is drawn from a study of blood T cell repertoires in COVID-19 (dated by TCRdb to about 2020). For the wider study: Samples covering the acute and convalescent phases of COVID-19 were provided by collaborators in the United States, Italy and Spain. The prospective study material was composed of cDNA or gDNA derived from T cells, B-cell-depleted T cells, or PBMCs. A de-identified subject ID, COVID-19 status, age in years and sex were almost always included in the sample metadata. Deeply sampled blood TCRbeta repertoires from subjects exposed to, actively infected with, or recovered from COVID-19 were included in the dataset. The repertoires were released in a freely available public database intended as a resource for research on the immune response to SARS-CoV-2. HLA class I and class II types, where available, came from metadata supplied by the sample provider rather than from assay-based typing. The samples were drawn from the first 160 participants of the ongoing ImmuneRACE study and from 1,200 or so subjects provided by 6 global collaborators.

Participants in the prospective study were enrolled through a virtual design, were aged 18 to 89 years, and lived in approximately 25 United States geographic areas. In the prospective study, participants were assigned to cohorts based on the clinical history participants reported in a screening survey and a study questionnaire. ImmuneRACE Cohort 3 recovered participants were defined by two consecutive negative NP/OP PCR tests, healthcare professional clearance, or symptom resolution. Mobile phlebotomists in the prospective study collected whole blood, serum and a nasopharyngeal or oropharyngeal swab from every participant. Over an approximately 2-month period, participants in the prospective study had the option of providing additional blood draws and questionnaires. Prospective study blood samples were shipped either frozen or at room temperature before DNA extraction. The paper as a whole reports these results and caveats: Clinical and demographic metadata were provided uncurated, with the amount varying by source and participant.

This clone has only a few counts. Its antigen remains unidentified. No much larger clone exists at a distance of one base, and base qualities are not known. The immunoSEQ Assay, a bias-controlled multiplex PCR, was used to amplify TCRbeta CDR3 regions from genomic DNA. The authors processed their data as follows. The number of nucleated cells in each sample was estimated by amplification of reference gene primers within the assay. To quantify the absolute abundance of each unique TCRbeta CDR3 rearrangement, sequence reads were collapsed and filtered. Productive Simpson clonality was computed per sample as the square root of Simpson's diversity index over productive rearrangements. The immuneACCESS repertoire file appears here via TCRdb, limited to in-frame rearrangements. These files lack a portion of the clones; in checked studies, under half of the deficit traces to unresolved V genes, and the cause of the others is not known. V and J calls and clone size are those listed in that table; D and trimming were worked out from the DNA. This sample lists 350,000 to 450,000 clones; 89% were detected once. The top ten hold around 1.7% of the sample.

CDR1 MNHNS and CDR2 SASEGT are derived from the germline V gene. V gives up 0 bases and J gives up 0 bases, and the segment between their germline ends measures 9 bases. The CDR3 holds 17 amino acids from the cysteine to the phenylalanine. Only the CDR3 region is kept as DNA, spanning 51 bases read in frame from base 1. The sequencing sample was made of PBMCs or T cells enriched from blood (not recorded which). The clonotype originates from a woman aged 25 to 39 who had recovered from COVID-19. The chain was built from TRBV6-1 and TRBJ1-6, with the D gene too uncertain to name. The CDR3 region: CASSEAGSSSYNSPLHF. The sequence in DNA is TGTGCCAGCAGTGAAGCGGGCAGCAGCTCCTATAATTCACCCCTCCACTTT.